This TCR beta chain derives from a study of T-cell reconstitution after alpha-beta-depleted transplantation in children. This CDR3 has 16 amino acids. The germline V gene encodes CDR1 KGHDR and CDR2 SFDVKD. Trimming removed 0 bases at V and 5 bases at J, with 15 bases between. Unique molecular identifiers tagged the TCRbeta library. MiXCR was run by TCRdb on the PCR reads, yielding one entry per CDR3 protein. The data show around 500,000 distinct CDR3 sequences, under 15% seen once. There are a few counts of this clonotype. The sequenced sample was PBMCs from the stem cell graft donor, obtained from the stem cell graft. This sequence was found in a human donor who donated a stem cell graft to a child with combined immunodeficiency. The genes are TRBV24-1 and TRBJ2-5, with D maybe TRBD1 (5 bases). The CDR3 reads CATSDLQGLDSETQYF. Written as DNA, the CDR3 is TGTGCCACCAGTGATTTGCAGGGCCTCGACAGCGAGACCCAGTACTTC.